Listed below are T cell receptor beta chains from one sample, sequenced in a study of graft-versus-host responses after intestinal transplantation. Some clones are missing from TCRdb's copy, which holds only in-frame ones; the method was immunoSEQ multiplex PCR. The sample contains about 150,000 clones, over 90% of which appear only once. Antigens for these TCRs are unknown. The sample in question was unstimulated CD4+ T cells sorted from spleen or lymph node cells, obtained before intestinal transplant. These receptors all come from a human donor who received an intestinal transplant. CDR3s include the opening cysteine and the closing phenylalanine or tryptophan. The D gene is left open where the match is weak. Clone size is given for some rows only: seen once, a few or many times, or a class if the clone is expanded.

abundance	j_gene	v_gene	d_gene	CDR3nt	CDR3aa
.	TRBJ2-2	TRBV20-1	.	TGCAGTGCTAGAGGCGGCGGGGAGCTGTTTTTT	CSARGGGELFF
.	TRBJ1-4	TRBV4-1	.	TGCGCCAGCAGCCAGAGGGGAATAAATGAAAAACTGTTTTTT	CASSQRGINEKLFF
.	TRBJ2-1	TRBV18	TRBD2	TGTGCCAGCTCACCACCGTTGAGACTAGCGGCCTACAATGAGCAGTTCTTC	CASSPPLRLAAYNEQFF
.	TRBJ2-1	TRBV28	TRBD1	TGTGCCAGCAGTTTCCGGACAGGGGGGGTGCATGAGCAGTTCTTC	CASSFRTGGVHEQFF
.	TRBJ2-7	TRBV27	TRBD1	TGTGCCAGCAGTTTATCCACACCGATGACAGGGGTCTTCTACGAGCAGTACTTC	CASSLSTPMTGVFYEQYF
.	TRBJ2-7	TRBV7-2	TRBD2	TGTGCCAGCAGCTCTAGCGGGAGGGCGACCTACGAGCAGTACTTC	CASSSSGRATYEQYF
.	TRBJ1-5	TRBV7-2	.	TGTGCCAGCAGCTTAGCGCGGGGACAGCCCCAGCATTTT	CASSLARGQPQHF
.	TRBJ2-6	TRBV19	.	TGTGCCAGTCACATCGCCGGGGCGCGGAGCTCTGGGGCCAACGTCCTGACTTTC	CASHIAGARSSGANVLTF
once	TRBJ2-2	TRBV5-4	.	TGTGCCAGCAGCCCCGGGATGCACACCGGGGAGCTGTTTTTT	CASSPGMHTGELFF
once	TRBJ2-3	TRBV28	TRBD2	TGTGCCAGCAGTCCTAGGACTAGCGGGAGTGCTACGCAGTATTTT	CASSPRTSGSATQYF
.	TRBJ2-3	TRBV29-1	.	TGCAGCGTTGTGGGGCCTCGGCCGTATTTT	CSVVGPRPYF
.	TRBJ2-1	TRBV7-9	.	TGTGCCAGCAGCTTAATCAGTCTATGGGGCGTCAGCTCCTACAATGAGCAGTTCTTC	CASSLISLWGVSSYNEQFF
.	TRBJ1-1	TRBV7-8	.	TGTGCCAGCAGCTTAGTCCGGGGGGCTGGGAACACTGAAGCTTTCTTT	CASSLVRGAGNTEAFF
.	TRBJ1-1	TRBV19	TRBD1	TGTGCCAGTAGTACCCAGACAGGGAGGAACACTGAAGCTTTCTTT	CASSTQTGRNTEAFF
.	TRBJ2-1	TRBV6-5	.	TGTGCCAGCAGTCCCGGGGTGCTCAACTACAATGAGCAGTTCTTC	CASSPGVLNYNEQFF
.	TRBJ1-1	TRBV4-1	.	TGCGCCAGCAGCCAAGATCCACGTTTCTCGGGACACGTGGACACTGAAGCTTTCTTT	CASSQDPRFSGHVDTEAFF
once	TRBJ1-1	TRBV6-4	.	TGTGCCAGCAGTGAGGGTCTGAACACTGAAGCTTTCTTT	CASSEGLNTEAFF
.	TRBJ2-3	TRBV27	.	TGTGCCAGCCCAGCACGGGACAGGGGGTCGCTAGCGGGAGAAATGGCCACAGATACGCAGTATTTT	CASPARDRGSLAGEMATDTQYF
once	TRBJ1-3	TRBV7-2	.	TGTGCCAGCAGCTTTGGGGCTCAGGGAAACACCATATATTTT	CASSFGAQGNTIYF
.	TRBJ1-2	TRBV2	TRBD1	TGTGCCAGCGCCGCAAGGACAGGGTTTGGCTACACCTTC	CASAARTGFGYTF
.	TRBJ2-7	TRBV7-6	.	TGTGCCAGCAGCTTAGGGGGTAGGACCCTAGGCGAGCAGTACTTC	CASSLGGRTLGEQYF
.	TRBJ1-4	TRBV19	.	TGTGCCAGTAGTGCCTCAGGGGAAGTTAATGAAAAACTGTTTTTT	CASSASGEVNEKLFF
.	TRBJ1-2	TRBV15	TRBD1	TGTGCCACCAGCCCAACTACGGACAGGGGTACTATGCATGGCTACACCTTC	CATSPTTDRGTMHGYTF
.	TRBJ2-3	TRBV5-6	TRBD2	TGTGCCAGCAGCTTGGCCCTGAGCGGGAGTAGGACAGATACGCAGTATTTT	CASSLALSGSRTDTQYF
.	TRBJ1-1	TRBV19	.	TGTGCCAGTAGTGTTGATCCCGGAGGGGGAGCTTTCTTT	CASSVDPGGGAFF
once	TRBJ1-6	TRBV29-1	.	TGCAGCGTTCGGGCAGGGCAGAATTCACCCCTCCACTTT	CSVRAGQNSPLHF
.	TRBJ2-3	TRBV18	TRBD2	TGTGCCAGCTCACCGAGGGGACTAGCGGGAGAGGGAGATACGCAGTATTTT	CASSPRGLAGEGDTQYF
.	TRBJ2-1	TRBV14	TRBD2	TGTGCCAGCAGCCAAGGGCTAGCGGGAAACAATGAGCAGTTCTTC	CASSQGLAGNNEQFF
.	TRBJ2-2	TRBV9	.	TGTGCCAGCAGCGCCCCCCCCGGGGAGCTGTTTTTT	CASSAPPGELFF
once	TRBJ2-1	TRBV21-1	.	TGTGCCAGCAGCAAATCGGGCCTAGCGGGCTTCTCCTACAATGAGCAGTTCTTC	CASSKSGLAGFSYNEQFF
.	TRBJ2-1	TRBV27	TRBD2	TGTGCCAGCAGTTTCTTTGGCGCGGCGGGAGGCTCCTCCTACAATGAGCAGTTCTTC	CASSFFGAAGGSSYNEQFF
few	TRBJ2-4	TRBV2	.	TGTGCCAGCAGTGTATGGGCAGGGTTGACCAAAAACATTCAGTACTTC	CASSVWAGLTKNIQYF
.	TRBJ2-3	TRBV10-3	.	TGTGCCATCAGTGCCAGCCTCGGAGAGGCAGATACGCAGTATTTT	CAISASLGEADTQYF
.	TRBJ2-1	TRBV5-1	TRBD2	TGCGCCAGCAGCTCCCGGCTAGCGGGAGAGGAGCCCTACAATGAGCAGTTCTTC	CASSSRLAGEEPYNEQFF
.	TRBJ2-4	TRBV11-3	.	TGTGCCAGCAGCTTAGCGGGAGCCAAAAACATTCAGTACTTC	CASSLAGAKNIQYF
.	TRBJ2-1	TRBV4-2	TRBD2	TGTGCCAGCAGCCAAGAGGCGGGAGTAGCATCCTACAATGAGCAGTTCTTC	CASSQEAGVASYNEQFF
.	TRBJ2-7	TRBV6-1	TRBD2	TGTGCCAGCAGACGGACTAGCGGGAGTTACGAGCAGTACTTC	CASRRTSGSYEQYF
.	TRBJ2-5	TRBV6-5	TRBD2	TGTGCCAGCAGTTACAGGCTAGCGGGAGGCGAGACCCAGTACTTC	CASSYRLAGGETQYF
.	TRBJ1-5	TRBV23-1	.	TGCGCCAGCAGTCAGGGGGCGCGGAGCAATCAGCCCCAGCATTTT	CASSQGARSNQPQHF
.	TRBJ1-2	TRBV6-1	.	TGTGCCAGCAGTGGGGGTACGAGGGCCAAACGGTCCTACGGCTACACCTTC	CASSGGTRAKRSYGYTF
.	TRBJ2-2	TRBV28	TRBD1	TGTGCCAGCAGTCGGCGACAGGGAAGAGGGACCGGGGAGCTGTTTTTT	CASSRRQGRGTGELFF
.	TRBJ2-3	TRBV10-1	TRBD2	TGCGCCAGCAGTGATAGCGGGAGCGGGGATACGCAGTATTTT	CASSDSGSGDTQYF
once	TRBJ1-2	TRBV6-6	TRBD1	TGTGCCAGCAGTGCCGGGACAGGGCCCTATGGCTACACCTTC	CASSAGTGPYGYTF
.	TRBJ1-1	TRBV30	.	TGTGCCTGGAGTGTACCCCCGAGGGGATGGACTGAAGCTTTCTTT	CAWSVPPRGWTEAFF
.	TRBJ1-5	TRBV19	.	TGTGCCAGCCCTACGCTTTGGGCAGGGGAATATAGCAATCAGCCCCAGCATTTT	CASPTLWAGEYSNQPQHF
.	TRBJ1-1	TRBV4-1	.	TGCGCCAGCAGCCAAGTGAGGCAGACGAACACTGAAGCTTTCTTT	CASSQVRQTNTEAFF
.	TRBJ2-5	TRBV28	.	TGTGCCAGCTTCGCTGCCCAAGAGACCCAGTACTTC	CASFAAQETQYF
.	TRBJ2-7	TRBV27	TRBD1	TGTGCCAGCAGTTTATCCCCCCTTTTGACAGGGTCCTACGAGCAGTACTTC	CASSLSPLLTGSYEQYF
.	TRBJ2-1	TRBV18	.	TGTGCCAGCTCCGAACAGAGCTCCTACAATGAGCAGTTCTTC	CASSEQSSYNEQFF
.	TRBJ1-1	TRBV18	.	TGTGCCAGCTCACCACCGCTGAACACTGAAGCTTTCTTT	CASSPPLNTEAFF
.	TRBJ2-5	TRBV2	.	TGTGCCAGCAGTGAAGGGGGTAAACGGAAAGAGACCCAGTACTTC	CASSEGGKRKETQYF
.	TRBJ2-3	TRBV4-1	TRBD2	TGCGCCAGCAGCCAGAGACTAGCGGGAAGCACAGATACGCAGTATTTT	CASSQRLAGSTDTQYF